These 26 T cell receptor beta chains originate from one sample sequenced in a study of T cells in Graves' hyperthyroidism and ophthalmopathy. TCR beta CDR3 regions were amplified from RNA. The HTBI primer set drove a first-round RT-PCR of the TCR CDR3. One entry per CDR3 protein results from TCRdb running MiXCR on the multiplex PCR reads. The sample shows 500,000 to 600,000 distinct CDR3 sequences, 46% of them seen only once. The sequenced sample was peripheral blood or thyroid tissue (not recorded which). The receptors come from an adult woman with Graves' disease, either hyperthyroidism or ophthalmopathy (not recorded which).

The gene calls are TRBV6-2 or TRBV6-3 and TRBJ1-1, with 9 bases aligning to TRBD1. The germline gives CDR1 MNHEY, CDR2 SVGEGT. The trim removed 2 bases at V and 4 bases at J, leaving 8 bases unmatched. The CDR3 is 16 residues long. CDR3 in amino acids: CASSYRSGQGGTEAFF. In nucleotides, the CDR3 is TGTGCCAGCAGTTACCGCTCGGGACAGGGCGGCACTGAAGCTTTCTTT.

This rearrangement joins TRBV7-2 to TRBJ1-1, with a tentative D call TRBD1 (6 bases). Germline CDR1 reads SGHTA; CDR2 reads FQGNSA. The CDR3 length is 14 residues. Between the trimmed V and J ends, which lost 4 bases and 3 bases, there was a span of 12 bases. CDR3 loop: CASSSGQSYTEAFF. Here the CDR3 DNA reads TGTGCCAGCAGCTCTGGACAGTCCTACACTGAAGCTTTCTTT.

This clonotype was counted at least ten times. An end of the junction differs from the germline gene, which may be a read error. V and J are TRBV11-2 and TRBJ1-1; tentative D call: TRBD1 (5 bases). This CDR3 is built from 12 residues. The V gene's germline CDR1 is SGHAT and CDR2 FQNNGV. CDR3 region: CASSSRGTEAFF. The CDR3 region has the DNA TGCGCCAGCAGCTCTAGGGGAACTGAAGCTTTCTTT.

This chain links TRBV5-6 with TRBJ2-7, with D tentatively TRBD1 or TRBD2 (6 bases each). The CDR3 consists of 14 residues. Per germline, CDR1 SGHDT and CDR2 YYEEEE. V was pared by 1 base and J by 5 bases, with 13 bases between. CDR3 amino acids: CASSLQGRMNEQYF. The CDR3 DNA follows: TGTGCCAGCAGCTTGCAGGGGAGGATGAACGAGCAGTACTTC.

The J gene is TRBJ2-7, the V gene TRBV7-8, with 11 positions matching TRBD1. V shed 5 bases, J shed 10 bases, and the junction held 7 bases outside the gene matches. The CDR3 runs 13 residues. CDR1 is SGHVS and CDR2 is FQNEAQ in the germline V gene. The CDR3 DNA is TGTGCCAGCAGCATATGGACAGGGGGCGATCAGTACTTC. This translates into CASSIWTGGDQYF. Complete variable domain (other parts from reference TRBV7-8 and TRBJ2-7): GAGVSQSPRYKVAKRGQDVALRCDPISGHVSLFWYQQALGQGPEFLTYFQNEAQLDKSGLPSDRFFAERPEGSVSTLKIQRTQQEDSAVYLCASSIWTGGDQYFGPGTRLTVT.

Here the CDR3 reads CAISEFSGRGDEKLFF. The CDR3 nucleotides are TGTGCCATCAGTGAGTTTTCGGGGCGGGGGGATGAAAAACTGTTTTTT. The chain carries TRBV10-3 and TRBJ1-4; tentatively, D is TRBD1 (5 bases). Germline V gene data show CDR1 as ENHRY and CDR2 as SYGVKD. Deletions cut 1 base from V and 6 bases from J, with 15 bases between. CDR3 size: 16 residues.

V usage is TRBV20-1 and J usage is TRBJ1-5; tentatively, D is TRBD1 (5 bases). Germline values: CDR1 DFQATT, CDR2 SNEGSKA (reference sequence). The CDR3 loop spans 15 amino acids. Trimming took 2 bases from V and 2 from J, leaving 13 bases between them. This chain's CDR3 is CSARTEGAGNQPQHF. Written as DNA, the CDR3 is TGCAGTGCTAGAACGGAAGGGGCTGGCAATCAGCCCCAGCATTTT.

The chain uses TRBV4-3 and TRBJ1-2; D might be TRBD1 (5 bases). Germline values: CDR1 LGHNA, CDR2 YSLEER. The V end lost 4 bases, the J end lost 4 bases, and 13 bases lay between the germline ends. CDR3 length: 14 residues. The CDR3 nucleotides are TGCGCCAGCAGCCGTCAGTTGGGACTCTATGGCTACACCTTC. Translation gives CASSRQLGLYGYTF.

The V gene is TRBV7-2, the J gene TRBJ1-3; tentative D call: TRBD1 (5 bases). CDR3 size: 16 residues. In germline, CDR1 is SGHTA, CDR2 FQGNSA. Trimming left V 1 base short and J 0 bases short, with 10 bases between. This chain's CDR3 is CASSLVTGSSGNTIYF. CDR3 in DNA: TGTGCCAGCAGCTTAGTCACAGGTTCCTCTGGAAACACCATATATTTT.

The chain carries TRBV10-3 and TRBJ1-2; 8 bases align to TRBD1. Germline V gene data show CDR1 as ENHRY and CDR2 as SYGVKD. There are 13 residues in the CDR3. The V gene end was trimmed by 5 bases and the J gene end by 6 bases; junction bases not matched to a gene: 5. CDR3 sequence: CAISQMTGDGYTF. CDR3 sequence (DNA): TGTGCCATCAGTCAAATGACAGGGGATGGCTACACCTTC.

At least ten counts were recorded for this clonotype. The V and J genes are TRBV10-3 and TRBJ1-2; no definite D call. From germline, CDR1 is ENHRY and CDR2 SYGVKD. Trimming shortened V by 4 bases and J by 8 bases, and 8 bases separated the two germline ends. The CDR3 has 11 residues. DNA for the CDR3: TGTGCCATCAGTGCTACAGTAGGCTACACCTTC. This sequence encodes CAISATVGYTF.

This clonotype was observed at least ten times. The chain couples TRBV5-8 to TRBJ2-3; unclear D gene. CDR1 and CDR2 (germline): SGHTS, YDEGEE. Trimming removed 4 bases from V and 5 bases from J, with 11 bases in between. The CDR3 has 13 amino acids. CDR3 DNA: TGTGCCAGCAGCACCCCGACACAAGATACGCAGTATTTT. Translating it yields CASSTPTQDTQYF.

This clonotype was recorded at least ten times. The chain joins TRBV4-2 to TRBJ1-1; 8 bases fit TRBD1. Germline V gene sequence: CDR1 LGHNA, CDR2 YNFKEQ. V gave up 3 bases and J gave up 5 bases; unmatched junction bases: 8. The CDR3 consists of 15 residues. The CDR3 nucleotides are TGTGCCAGCAGCCACGACGGACAGGGAGGAACTGAAGCTTTCTTT. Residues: CASSHDGQGGTEAFF.

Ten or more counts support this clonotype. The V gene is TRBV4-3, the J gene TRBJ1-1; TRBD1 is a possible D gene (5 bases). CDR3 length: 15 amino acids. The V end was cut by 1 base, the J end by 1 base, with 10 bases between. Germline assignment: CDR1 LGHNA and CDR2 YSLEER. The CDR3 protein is CASSQAGGKNTEAFF. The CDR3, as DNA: TGCGCCAGCAGCCAAGCCGGGGGGAAGAACACTGAAGCTTTCTTT.

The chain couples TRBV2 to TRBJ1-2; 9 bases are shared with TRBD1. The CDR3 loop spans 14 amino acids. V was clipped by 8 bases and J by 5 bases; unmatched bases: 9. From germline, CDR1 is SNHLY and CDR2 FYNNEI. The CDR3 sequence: CASSGQGGDYGYTF. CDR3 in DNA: TGTGCCAGCTCGGGACAGGGTGGAGATTATGGCTACACCTTC.

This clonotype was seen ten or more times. CDR3 nucleotides: TGTGCCAGCAGCCAGGGGGTGACGGAGATCTATGGCTACACCTTC. Its translation is CASSQGVTEIYGYTF. V gene TRBV7-2 combines with J gene TRBJ1-2; TRBD1 agrees at 7 bases. The V gene end was trimmed by 5 bases and the J gene end by 4 bases; junction bases not matched to a gene: 10. The CDR3 covers 15 residues. CDR1 is SGHTA, CDR2 FQGNSA, per germline.

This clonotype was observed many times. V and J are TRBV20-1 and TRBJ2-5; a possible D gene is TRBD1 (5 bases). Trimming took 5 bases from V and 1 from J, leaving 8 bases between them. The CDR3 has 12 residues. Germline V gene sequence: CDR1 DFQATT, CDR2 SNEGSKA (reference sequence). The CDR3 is CSADDSQETQYF. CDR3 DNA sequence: TGCAGTGCTGACGACAGCCAAGAGACCCAGTACTTC.

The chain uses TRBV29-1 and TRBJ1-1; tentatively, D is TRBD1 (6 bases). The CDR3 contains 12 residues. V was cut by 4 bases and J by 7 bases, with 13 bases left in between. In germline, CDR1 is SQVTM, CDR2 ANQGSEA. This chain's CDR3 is CSVVVQGYEAFF. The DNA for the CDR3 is TGCAGCGTTGTTGTACAGGGCTATGAAGCTTTCTTT.

CDR3 in DNA: TGCGCCAGCAGTCAGGGACGGAGGTCACCCCTCCACTTT. Translated, it gives CASSQGRRSPLHF. The rearrangement links TRBV10-1 to TRBJ1-6, with D maybe TRBD1 (5 bases). CDR1 and CDR2 from the germline V gene are WNHNN and SYGVQD (reference sequence). The germline V and J ends were trimmed by 5 bases and 10 bases, with 12 bases remaining between them. The CDR3 covers 13 residues.

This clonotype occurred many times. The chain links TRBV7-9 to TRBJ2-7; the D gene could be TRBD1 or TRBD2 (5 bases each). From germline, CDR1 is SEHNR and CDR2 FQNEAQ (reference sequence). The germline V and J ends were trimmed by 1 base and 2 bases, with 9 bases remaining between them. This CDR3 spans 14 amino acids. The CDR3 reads CASSLGPGPYEQYF. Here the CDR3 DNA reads TGTGCCAGCAGCTTAGGTCCGGGGCCCTACGAGCAGTACTTC.

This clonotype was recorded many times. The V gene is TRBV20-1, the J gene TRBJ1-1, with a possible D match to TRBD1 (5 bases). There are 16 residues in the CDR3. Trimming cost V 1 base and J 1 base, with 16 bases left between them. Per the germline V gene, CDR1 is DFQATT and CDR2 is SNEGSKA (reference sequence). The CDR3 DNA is TGCAGTGCTAGAGGGGGAATCAGGGAGGGGAACACTGAAGCTTTCTTT. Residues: CSARGGIREGNTEAFF.

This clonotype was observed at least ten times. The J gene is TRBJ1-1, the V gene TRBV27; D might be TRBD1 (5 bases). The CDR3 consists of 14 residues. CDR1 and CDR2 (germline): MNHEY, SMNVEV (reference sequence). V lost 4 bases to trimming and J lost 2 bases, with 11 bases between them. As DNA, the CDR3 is TGTGCCAGCAGTTCGTGGGGACTAAACACTGAAGCTTTCTTT. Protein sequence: CASSSWGLNTEAFF.

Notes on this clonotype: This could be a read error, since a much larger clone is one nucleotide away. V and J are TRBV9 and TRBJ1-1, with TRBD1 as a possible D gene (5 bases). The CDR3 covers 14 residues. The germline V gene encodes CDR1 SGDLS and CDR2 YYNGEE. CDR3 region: CASSDRGVFTKAFF. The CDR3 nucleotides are TGTGCCAGCAGCGACAGAGGGGTTTTCACTAAAGCTTTCTTT. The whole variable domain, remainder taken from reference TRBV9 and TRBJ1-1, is DSGVTQTPKHLITATGQRVTLRCSPRSGDLSVYWYQQSLDQGLQFLIQYYNGEERAKGNILERFSAQQFPDLHSELNLSSLELGDSALYFCASSDRGVFTKAFFGQGTRLTVV.

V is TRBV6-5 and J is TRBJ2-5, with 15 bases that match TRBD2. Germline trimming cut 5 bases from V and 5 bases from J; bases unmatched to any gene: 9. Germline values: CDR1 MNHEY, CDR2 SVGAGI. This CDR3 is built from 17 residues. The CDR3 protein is CASSQGLAGGFGETQYF. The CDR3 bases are TGTGCCAGCAGTCAGGGACTAGCGGGAGGATTTGGGGAGACCCAGTACTTC.

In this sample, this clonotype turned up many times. Here the CDR3 DNA reads TGCAGTGCTAGTACCAGGGCTCAGCCCCAGCATTTT. Translation: CSASTRAQPQHF. The chain joins TRBV20-1 to TRBJ1-5; maybe TRBD1 (5 bases). This CDR3 has 12 residues. V was shortened by 3 bases and J by 6 bases, with 9 bases between the two germline ends. Germline CDR1 and CDR2: DFQATT and SNEGSKA (reference sequence).

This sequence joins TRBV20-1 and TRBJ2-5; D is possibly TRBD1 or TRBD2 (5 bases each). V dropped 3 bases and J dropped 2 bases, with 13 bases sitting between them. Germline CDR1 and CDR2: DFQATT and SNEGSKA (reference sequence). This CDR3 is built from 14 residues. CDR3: CSASYRWGQETQYF. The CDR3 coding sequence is TGCAGTGCTAGTTATAGGTGGGGGCAAGAGACCCAGTACTTC.